This T cell receptor beta chain was identified during a study of blood T cell repertoires in COVID-19 (dated by TCRdb to 2019 to 2021). Turning to the overall study: The collaborator samples originated in the United States, Italy and Spain and spanned the acute and convalescent phases of COVID-19. The material from the prospective study consisted of cDNA or gDNA derived from T cells, B-cell-depleted T cells, or PBMCs. Subjects who had been exposed to COVID-19, were actively infected with it, or had recovered from it provided the deeply sampled blood TCRbeta repertoires that made up the dataset. A freely available public database, intended as a resource for researchers studying the immune response to SARS-CoV-2, is where the repertoires were released. Samples came from the ongoing ImmuneRACE study (first 160 participants) plus 1,254 subjects from 6 global collaborators. Nearly every sample came with metadata listing a de-identified subject ID, COVID-19 status, age in years and sex. Where available, HLA class I and class II types were obtained from metadata supplied by the sample provider rather than from assay-based typing.

Concerning this clone: The antigen it binds to is not known. No base qualities exist here, and no much larger clone lies one base off it.

Cut back by 5 bases and 2 bases, the V and J ends lie 10 bases apart. CDR1 and CDR2, looked up from the germline V gene, are KGHDR and SFDVKD. The CDR3 measures 14 amino acids from cysteine to phenylalanine. The read is trimmed to its CDR3 DNA, 42 bases read in frame from base 1. TCRbeta CDR3 regions were amplified from genomic DNA by means of the immunoSEQ Assay, a bias-controlled multiplex PCR. The paper's data handling went like this. The number of nucleated cells in each sample was estimated from the amplification of reference gene primers within the assay. To quantify the absolute abundance of each unique TCRbeta CDR3 rearrangement, sequence reads were collapsed and filtered. For each sample, productive Simpson clonality was calculated as the square root of Simpson's diversity index across productive rearrangements. TCRdb's version of the immuneACCESS table is confined to in-frame rearrangements and falls short of the full clone set. An unresolved V gene accounts for under half of the shortfall where checked; the remainder is of unknown origin. V, J and clone size are those of that table, while D and trimming were read from the DNA. The sample has 25,000 to 30,000 clones on record, approximately 85% of them singletons. The ten largest clones take up 28% of the sample.

At one collaborating source in Seattle, patients were enrolled during active infection and were followed longitudinally through the course of disease. Each collaborating institution followed its own protocols to collect whole blood in K2EDTA tubes. For TCRbeta analysis, collaborator samples were shipped as frozen whole blood, as isolated PBMCs, or as DNA extracted from either sample type. The study at large found these results: The quantity of clinical and demographic metadata differed by source and by participant and was supplied without curation.

Sequenced: peripheral blood. This sequence uses TRBV24-1 and TRBJ2-3, with the D gene not confidently named. The receptor's source is a woman of 80 years or more with COVID-19, enrolled during active disease. The CDR3 loop reads CATSASSSTDTQYF. The bases read TGTGCCACCAGTGCGAGCTCTTCCACAGATACGCAGTATTTT.